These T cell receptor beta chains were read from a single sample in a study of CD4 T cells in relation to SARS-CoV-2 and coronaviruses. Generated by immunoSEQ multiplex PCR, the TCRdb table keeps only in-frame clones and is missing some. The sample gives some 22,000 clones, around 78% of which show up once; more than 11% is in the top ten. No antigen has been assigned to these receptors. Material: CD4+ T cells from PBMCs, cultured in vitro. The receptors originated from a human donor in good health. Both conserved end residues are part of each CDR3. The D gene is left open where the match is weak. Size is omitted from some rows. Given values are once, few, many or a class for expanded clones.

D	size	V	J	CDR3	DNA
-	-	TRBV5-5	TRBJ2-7	CASSLLQAGYEQYF	TGTGCCAGCAGCTTGCTGCAGGCGGGCTACGAGCAGTACTTC
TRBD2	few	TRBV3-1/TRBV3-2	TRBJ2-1	CASSLGLAGGFEQFF	TGTGCCAGCAGCCTCGGACTAGCGGGAGGATTTGAGCAGTTCTTC
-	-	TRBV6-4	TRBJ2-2	CASSDSIVATGELFF	TGTGCCAGCAGTGATTCCATAGTGGCCACCGGGGAGCTGTTTTTT
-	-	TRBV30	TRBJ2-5	CAWSSSQRRETQYF	TGTGCCTGGAGTAGCAGTCAGAGGCGAGAGACCCAGTACTTC
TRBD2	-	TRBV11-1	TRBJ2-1	CASSPPGLEGYNEQFF	TGTGCCAGCAGCCCTCCGGGACTAGAGGGGTACAATGAGCAGTTCTTC
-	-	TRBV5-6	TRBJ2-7	CASSHSGSSYEQYF	TGTGCCAGCAGCCATAGCGGCTCCTCCTACGAGCAGTACTTC
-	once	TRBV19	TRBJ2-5	CASSFSGTIGETQYF	TGTGCCAGTAGTTTTTCCGGGACGATTGGGGAGACCCAGTACTTC
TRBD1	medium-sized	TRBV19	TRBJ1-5	CASSPTGGDQPQHF	TGTGCCAGTAGCCCGACAGGGGGTGATCAGCCCCAGCATTTT
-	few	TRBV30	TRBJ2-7	CAWSVETPYEQYF	TGTGCCTGGAGTGTAGAAACCCCCTACGAGCAGTACTTC
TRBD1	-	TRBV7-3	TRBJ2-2	CASSGRDRNTGELFF	TGTGCCAGCAGCGGCCGGGACAGAAACACCGGGGAGCTGTTTTTT
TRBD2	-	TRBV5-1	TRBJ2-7	CASSAQTSRPLEQYF	TGCGCCAGCAGCGCCCAGACTAGCCGCCCGCTGGAGCAGTACTTC
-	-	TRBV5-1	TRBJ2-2	CASSPVLSGELFF	TGCGCCAGCAGCCCCGTCCTGTCCGGGGAGCTGTTTTTT
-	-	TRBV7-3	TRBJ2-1	CASSATSDSYNEQFF	TGTGCCAGCAGCGCGACCTCGGACTCCTACAATGAGCAGTTCTTC
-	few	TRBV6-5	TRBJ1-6	CASSIDPNGNSPLHF	TGTGCCAGCAGCATCGACCCTAATGGTAATTCACCCCTCCACTTT